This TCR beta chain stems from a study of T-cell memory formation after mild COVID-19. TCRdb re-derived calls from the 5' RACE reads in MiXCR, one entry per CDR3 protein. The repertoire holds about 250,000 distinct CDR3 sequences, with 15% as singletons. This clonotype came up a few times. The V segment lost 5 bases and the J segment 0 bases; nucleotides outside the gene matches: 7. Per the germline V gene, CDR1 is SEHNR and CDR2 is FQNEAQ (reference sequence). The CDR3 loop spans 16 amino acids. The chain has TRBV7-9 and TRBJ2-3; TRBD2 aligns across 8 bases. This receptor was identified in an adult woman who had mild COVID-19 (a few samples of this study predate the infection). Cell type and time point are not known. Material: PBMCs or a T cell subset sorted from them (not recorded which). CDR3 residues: CASSPPGRVSTDTQYF. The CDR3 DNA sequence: TGTGCCAGCAGCCCCCCCGGGAGGGTCAGCACAGATACGCAGTATTTT.